The 21 T cell receptor beta chains below all came from one sample that was sequenced in a study of early T cells in non-severe SARS-CoV-2 infection. TCRdb redid the calling of the 5' RACE reads with MiXCR, one entry per CDR3 protein. Here the sample spans more than 85,000 distinct CDR3 sequences, roughly 17% being singletons. Sequencing input: whole blood. The source is an adult who was a healthcare worker with PCR-confirmed SARS-CoV-2 infection or an uninfected control (not recorded which).

There are a few counts of this clonotype. This rearrangement joins TRBV7-2 to TRBJ1-6; D unresolved. The CDR3 covers 12 residues. The germline CDR1 and CDR2 sequences are SGHTA and FQGNSA. Trimming cost V 6 bases and J 10 bases, with 10 bases left between them. This CDR3 is CASSFIGSPLHF. The CDR3 bases are TGTGCCAGCAGTTTTATAGGATCACCCCTCCACTTT.

J is TRBJ2-1 and V is TRBV27, with a possible D match to TRBD2 (5 bases). The germline V and J ends were trimmed by 2 bases and 9 bases, with 8 bases remaining between them. CDR3 length equals 12 residues. Looked up from germline, CDR1 is MNHEY and CDR2 is SMNVEV (reference sequence). The CDR3 region has the DNA TGTGCCAGCAGTTTAGAAAGCGGTGAGCAGTTCTTC. It yields the protein CASSLESGEQFF.

CDR3 bases: TGCGCCAGCAACGAAAGAAATAGCCCAGATACGCAGTATTTT. It specifies CASNERNSPDTQYF. The chain recombines TRBV10-2 with TRBJ2-3; D call uncertain. Germline V gene data show CDR1 as WSHSY and CDR2 as SAAADI. This CDR3 is 14 amino acids long. With 7 bases removed from V and 4 bases from J, the gap between germline ends came to 15 bases.

This clonotype came up many times. The chain is built from TRBV4-1 and TRBJ2-5; TRBD2 matches at 8 bases. This CDR3 comprises 16 residues. The V and J ends lost 1 base and 2 bases, in that order; junction bases with no gene match: 6. Germline-derived CDR1 and CDR2 are MGHRA and YSYEKL. The CDR3 is CASSQVASGGQETQYF. In nucleotides, the CDR3 is TGCGCCAGCAGCCAAGTTGCAAGCGGGGGACAAGAGACCCAGTACTTC.

The chain carries TRBV7-2 and TRBJ2-5, with 13 bases fitting TRBD2. V lost 5 bases and J lost 4; bases outside the gene matches: 7. Germline V lookup: CDR1 SGHTA, CDR2 FQGNSA. The CDR3 runs to 16 residues. This CDR3 reads CASSPGLAGDSETQYF. CDR3 nucleotide sequence: TGTGCCAGCAGCCCCGGACTAGCGGGAGATTCAGAGACCCAGTACTTC.

The rearrangement uses TRBV12-5 and TRBJ2-7; 9 bases match TRBD1. The J segment lost 4 bases and the V segment lost 9 bases, leaving 7 bases of the junction unmatched. Germline CDR1 is LGHNT and CDR2 is FRNRAP. The CDR3 extends over 13 amino acids. The CDR3 coding sequence is TGTGCTAGCGCCCCGGACAGGGGTTACGAGCAGTACTTC. Amino acid sequence: CASAPDRGYEQYF.

Ten or more counts support this clonotype. The chain joins TRBV5-1 to TRBJ1-1, with D tentatively TRBD1 (6 bases). This CDR3 contains 13 residues. V was pared by 4 bases and J by 2 bases, with 9 bases between. Germline-derived CDR1 and CDR2 are SGHRS and YFSETQ. The CDR3 here is CASSRGANTEAFF. The DNA for the CDR3 is TGCGCCAGCAGCCGGGGGGCCAACACTGAAGCTTTCTTT.

The J gene is TRBJ2-3, the V gene TRBV7-2; tentatively, D is TRBD2 (5 bases). V was pared by 1 base and J by 5 bases, with 13 bases between. The germline gives CDR1 SGHTA, CDR2 FQGNSA. CDR3 length equals 15 residues. CDR3 amino acids: CASSLVSGREDTQYF. The CDR3 DNA reads as TGTGCCAGCAGCTTAGTCAGCGGTAGGGAAGATACGCAGTATTTT.

This clonotype was seen at least ten times. V and J are TRBV20-1 and TRBJ1-5; 11 bases agree with TRBD1. Germline CDR1 and CDR2: DFQATT and SNEGSKA (reference sequence). V shed 5 bases, J shed 5 bases, and the junction held 14 bases outside the gene matches. This CDR3 has 17 residues. The CDR3 sequence: CSARHSRTGGIDQPQHF. The CDR3, as DNA: TGCAGTGCTCGTCACTCGCGGACAGGGGGCATCGATCAGCCCCAGCATTTT.

This chain connects TRBV18 to TRBJ1-5; TRBD1 agrees at 8 bases. CDR3 length: 19 residues. J was trimmed by 0 bases and V by 5 bases; bases with no gene match: 15. The germline CDR1 and CDR2 sequences are KGHSH and LQKENI. Here the CDR3 reads CASSSTGTGPLYSNQPQHF. The CDR3 nucleotides are TGTGCCAGCTCATCCACCGGGACAGGACCATTATATAGCAATCAGCCCCAGCATTTT.

The chain couples TRBV4-3 to TRBJ2-3; D gene unclear. V was clipped by 2 bases and J by 0 bases, with 12 bases between them. The CDR3 spans 16 residues. Per the germline V gene, CDR1 is LGHNA and CDR2 is YSLEER. The CDR3 here is CASSQPPGTSTDTQYF. CDR3 DNA: TGCGCCAGCAGCCAACCACCAGGAACTAGCACAGATACGCAGTATTTT.

The V and J genes are TRBV9 and TRBJ2-3; 9 bases fit TRBD2. Germline V gene sequence: CDR1 SGDLS, CDR2 YYNGEE. J was trimmed by 2 bases and V by 4 bases; bases with no gene match: 8. This CDR3 is 16 amino acids long. DNA for the CDR3: TGTGCCAGCAGCCCGTTGACTAGCGGAGTCACAGATACGCAGTATTTT. Translated: CASSPLTSGVTDTQYF.

CDR3 nucleotide sequence: TGCAGTGCCGTCTACAATGAGCAGTTCTTC. It codes for CSAVYNEQFF. The chain recombines TRBV20-1 with TRBJ2-1; D unclear. CDR1 DFQATT and CDR2 SNEGSKA come from the germline V gene (reference sequence). There are 10 residues in the CDR3. Trimming left V 6 bases short and J 3 bases short, with 3 bases between.

The chain links TRBV5-1 to TRBJ2-1; 9 nucleotides agree with TRBD1. The V and J ends lost 3 bases and 5 bases, in that order; junction bases with no gene match: 3. The CDR3 runs to 14 residues. Germline CDR1 is SGHRS and CDR2 is YFSETQ. The CDR3 bases are TGCGCCAGCAGCTGGACAGGGGAGGACAATGAGCAGTTCTTC. Translation gives CASSWTGEDNEQFF.

This clonotype showed up just a few times. The chain uses TRBV5-8 and TRBJ1-1; no reliable D call. With 3 bases removed from V and 1 base from J, the gap between germline ends came to 13 bases. The length of the CDR3 is 15 residues. Germline lookup yields CDR1 SGHTS and CDR2 YDEGEE. The CDR3: CASSSLVTTNTEAFF. The CDR3 region has the DNA TGTGCCAGCAGCTCCCTAGTAACAACGAACACTGAAGCTTTCTTT.

This clonotype has just a few counts. The chain recombines TRBV6-2 or TRBV6-3 with TRBJ2-2; TRBD1 or TRBD2 may be the D gene (5 bases each). CDR1 and CDR2 (germline): MNHEY, SVGEGT. V lost 2 bases and J lost 1, with 17 bases in between. There are 18 residues in the CDR3. The CDR3 loop reads CASSYEGRALLNTGELFF. The CDR3 DNA sequence: TGTGCCAGCAGTTACGAGGGGCGGGCCCTCCTGAACACCGGGGAGCTGTTTTTT.

A note on this clonotype: Since a much larger clone is just one base distant, this may be a read error. The chain joins TRBV11-3 to TRBJ2-1, with 9 bases matching TRBD2. Germline V gene lookup returns CDR1 SGHNT and CDR2 YENEEA. J gave up 9 bases and V 2 bases, and 14 bases lay outside the gene matches. The CDR3 sequence is 17 residues long. The CDR3 loop reads CASSLKSPLAGVGEQFF. The DNA for the CDR3 is TGTGCCAGCAGCTTAAAGTCCCCTTTAGCGGGAGTCGGTGAGCAGTTCTTC.

V gene TRBV15 combines with J gene TRBJ2-6; TRBD1 agrees at 9 bases. After removal of 5 bases from V and 4 bases from J, the junction contained 6 bases not matched to a gene. The CDR3 contains 16 residues. The V gene's germline CDR1 is LNHNV and CDR2 YYDKDF (reference sequence). CDR3 nucleotides: TGTGCCACCAGCCGGGACAGGGTCTCCGGGGCCAACGTCCTGACTTTC. The encoded protein is CATSRDRVSGANVLTF. Using reference TRBV15 and TRBJ2-6 for the parts outside the CDR3, the full variable domain is DAMVIQNPRYQVTQFGKPVTLSCSQTLNHNVMYWYQQKSSQAPKLLFHYYDKDFNNEADTPDNFQSRRPNTSFCFLDIRSPGLGDTAMYLCATSRDRVSGANVLTFGAGSRLTVL.

This chain connects TRBV6-1 to TRBJ1-4, with D unresolved. The CDR3 covers 15 residues. V was clipped by 4 bases and J by 3 bases, with 12 bases between them. The germline CDR1 and CDR2 sequences are MNHNS and SASEGT. CDR3: CASSAPRLSNEKLFF. The DNA of the CDR3 is TGTGCCAGCAGTGCACCCAGGTTGTCTAATGAAAAACTGTTTTTT.

For the CDR3, the DNA is TGCAGTGCTAGAGAACAGCGGGGGGGCCTGGATACGCAGTATTTT. It specifies CSAREQRGGLDTQYF. This chain uses TRBV20-1 with TRBJ2-3; 10 nucleotides agree with TRBD2. Germline trimming cut 0 bases from V and 6 bases from J; bases unmatched to any gene: 6. The CDR3 is made up of 15 amino acids. From germline, CDR1 is DFQATT and CDR2 SNEGSKA (reference sequence).

This clonotype was picked up many times. This sequence joins TRBV6-6 and TRBJ2-2; D not resolved. This CDR3 contains 13 residues. The V gene lost 2 bases and the J gene lost 3 bases, with 4 bases spanning the gap. Germline values: CDR1 MNHNY, CDR2 SVGAGI (reference sequence). Here the CDR3 reads CASSYQDTGELFF. In DNA form, the CDR3 reads TGTGCCAGCAGTTACCAGGACACCGGGGAGCTGTTTTTT.